This TCR beta chain originates from a study of blood T cell repertoires in COVID-19 (dated by TCRdb to 2019 to 2021). As for the study more broadly: Samples from collaborators originated in the United States, Italy and Spain and spanned both the acute and convalescent phases of COVID-19. The prospective study material was composed of cDNA or gDNA derived from T cells, B-cell-depleted T cells, or PBMCs. The dataset comprised deeply sampled blood TCRbeta repertoires from subjects exposed to, actively infected with, or recovered from COVID-19. The repertoires were made available in a free public database intended to serve as a resource for research on the immune response to SARS-CoV-2. Samples came from the ongoing ImmuneRACE study (first 160 participants) plus 1,254 subjects from 6 global collaborators. The sample metadata nearly always contained a de-identified subject ID, COVID-19 status, age in years and sex. Where HLA class I and class II types were available, the types were taken from metadata supplied by the sample provider, not from assay-based typing.

Beyond this particular receptor, the publication reports: Clinical and demographic metadata were provided uncurated, with the amount varying by source and participant.

Whole blood was collected in K2EDTA tubes by collaborating institutions according to the institutions' own protocols. For TCRbeta analysis, collaborator samples were shipped as frozen whole blood, as isolated PBMCs, or as DNA extracted from either sample type. V is trimmed back by 4 bases and J by 5 bases, and the junction contains 6 bases that no gene match accounts for. Its CDR3 holds 14 amino acids, cysteine through phenylalanine. Only the CDR3 region is kept as DNA, spanning 42 bases read in frame from base 1. CDR1 SGHTA and CDR2 FQGTGA were looked up in the germline V gene. TCRbeta CDR3 regions were amplified from genomic DNA by means of the immunoSEQ Assay, a bias-controlled multiplex PCR. The authors' analysis ran thus. The number of nucleated cells in each sample was estimated from the amplification of reference gene primers within the assay. To quantify the absolute abundance of each unique TCRbeta CDR3 rearrangement, sequence reads were collapsed and filtered. For each sample, productive Simpson clonality was calculated as the square root of Simpson's diversity index over productive rearrangements. TCRdb's version of the immuneACCESS table is confined to in-frame rearrangements and falls short of the full clone set. An unresolved V gene accounts for under half of the shortfall where checked; the remainder is of unknown origin. That table is the source of V, J and clone size, and D and trimming were worked out from the DNA. Within this sample are about 170,000 clones, with roughly four fifths of them counted one time only. Clones ranked in the top ten supply about 2.6% of the sample.

A single count supports this clone. Its antigen has not been determined. Base qualities are missing; no much larger clone stands one base away. This sequence originates from a human donor with acute or convalescent COVID-19. The donor label of this sample is uncertain. Sequencing was performed on peripheral blood. The rearrangement joined TRBV7-3 to TRBJ2-3; a stretch of 7 junction bases matches TRBD1. DNA sequence: TGTGCCAGCAGCTCAACAGGGGCGGAAGATACGCAGTATTTT. The encoded protein is CASSSTGAEDTQYF.